This T cell receptor (beta chain) was recorded in a study of blood T cells in healthy people across ages. Broader study findings: A roughly linear age-dependent decrease characterized TCR beta diversity per million T cells. Estimates of diversity drawn from one million T cells were considered underestimates. The study lacked donor CMV status, which possibly confounded expanded clonotype changes.

The use of a sample-barcoded 5' primer and a J-beta primer mix characterized a second PCR of about 6 to 12 cycles. One entry per CDR3 protein results from TCRdb running MiXCR on the 5' RACE reads. The sample includes 780,000 or so distinct CDR3 sequences, approximately 60% seen only once; the top ten take roughly 24%. This CDR3 is built from 14 residues. Germline V gene sequence: CDR1 DFQATT, CDR2 SNEGSKA (reference sequence). V was shortened by 5 bases and J by 10 bases, with 22 bases between the two germline ends. Per sample, at least 6 micrograms of total RNA were extracted. Notes on this clonotype: What it recognizes is unknown.

The V call is TRBV20-1, the J call TRBJ2-3, with D perhaps given as TRBD1 or TRBD2 (5 bases each). The origin of this receptor is a man aged 35-49 years in good health. Sample: blood. The DNA for the CDR3 is TGCAGTGCTGGGGACCGGGGAGTAGGCGATGCGCAGTATTTT. Translated: CSAGDRGVGDAQYF.